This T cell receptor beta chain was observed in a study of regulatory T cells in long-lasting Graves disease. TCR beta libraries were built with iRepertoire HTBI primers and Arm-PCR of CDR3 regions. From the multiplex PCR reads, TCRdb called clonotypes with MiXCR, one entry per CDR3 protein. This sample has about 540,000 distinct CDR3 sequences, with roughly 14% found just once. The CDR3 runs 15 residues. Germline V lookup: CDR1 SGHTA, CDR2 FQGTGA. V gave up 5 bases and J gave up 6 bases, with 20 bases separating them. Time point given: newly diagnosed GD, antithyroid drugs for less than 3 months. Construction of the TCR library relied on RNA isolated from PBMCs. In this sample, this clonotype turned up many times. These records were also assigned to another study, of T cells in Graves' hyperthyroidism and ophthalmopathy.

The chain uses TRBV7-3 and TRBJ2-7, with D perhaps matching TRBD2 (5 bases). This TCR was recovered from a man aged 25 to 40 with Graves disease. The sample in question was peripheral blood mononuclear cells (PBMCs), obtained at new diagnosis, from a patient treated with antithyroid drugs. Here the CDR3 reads CASSPGRAKGIEQYF. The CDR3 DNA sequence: TGTGCCAGCAGCCCCGGGCGGGCAAAAGGGATCGAGCAGTACTTC. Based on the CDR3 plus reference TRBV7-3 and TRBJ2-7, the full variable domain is GAGVSQTPSNKVTEKGKYVELRCDPISGHTALYWYRQSLGQGPEFLIYFQGTGAADDSGLPNDRFFAVRPEGSVSTLKIQRTERGDSAVYLCASSPGRAKGIEQYFGPGTRLTVT.